Each of the 32 T cell receptor beta chains below was sequenced from the same sample in a study of blood T cells in healthy people across ages. Together with a sample-barcoded 5' primer, a J-beta primer mix was included in a second PCR lasting about 7 to 11 cycles. MiXCR, applied by TCRdb to the 5' RACE reads, yields one record per CDR3 protein. Of approximately 730,000 distinct CDR3 sequences in the sample, 40% to 45% are singletons; the top ten hold 20% to 25%. The material sequenced was blood. These receptors came from a woman in her fifties or sixties in good health.

This chain joins TRBV19 and TRBJ2-5, with D perhaps assigned TRBD1 or TRBD2 (6 bases each). V lost 1 base and J lost 4, with 13 bases in between. Germline V gene data show CDR1 as LNHDA and CDR2 as SQIVND (reference sequence). There are 15 residues in the CDR3. CDR3 sequence: CASSIGGGLTETQYF. Written as DNA, the CDR3 is TGTGCCAGTAGTATAGGAGGGGGGTTAACAGAGACCCAGTACTTC.

This clonotype has more than one count but fewer than ten. V and J are TRBV3-1 and TRBJ1-2; 9 bases are a match to TRBD1. Trimming cost V 0 bases and J 4 bases; bases outside gene matches: 6. The CDR3 totals 16 residues. Germline assignment: CDR1 LGHDT and CDR2 YNNKEL (reference sequence). This chain's CDR3 is CASSQEGTGGVYGYTF. The DNA of the CDR3 is TGTGCCAGCAGCCAAGAGGGAACAGGGGGCGTCTATGGCTACACCTTC. Full variable domain (rest looked up from reference TRBV3-1 and TRBJ1-2): DTAVSQTPKYLVTQMGNDKSIKCEQNLGHDTMYWYKQDSKKFLKIMFSYNNKELIINETVPNRFSPKSPDKAHLNLHINSLELGDSAVYFCASSQEGTGGVYGYTFGSGTRLTVV.

This clonotype was detected many times. The chain is built from TRBV7-7 and TRBJ2-3; 8 nucleotides align to TRBD1. Germline V gene data show CDR1 as SSHAT and CDR2 as FNYEAQ (reference sequence). Trimming took 5 bases from V and 4 from J; bases not matched to a gene: 5. The CDR3 covers 14 residues. The CDR3 coding sequence is TGTGCCAGCAGCACAGGGGGGACGGCAGATACGCAGTATTTT. It translates to CASSTGGTADTQYF.

The rearrangement links TRBV20-1 to TRBJ2-5, with D possibly matching TRBD2 (6 bases). CDR3 length: 13 amino acids. Trimming removed 3 bases from V and 1 base from J, with 9 bases in between. Germline CDR1 is DFQATT and CDR2 is SNEGSKA (reference sequence). In nucleotides, the CDR3 is TGCAGTGCTAGGAACGGGGGCCAAGAGACCCAGTACTTC. This codes for CSARNGGQETQYF.

The CDR3 DNA is TGTGCCAGCAGCCGGGACAGCCCTAACTATGGCTACACCTTC. Translating it yields CASSRDSPNYGYTF. J is TRBJ1-2 and V is TRBV7-9, with 7 bases fitting TRBD1. This CDR3 spans 14 amino acids. The germline CDR1 and CDR2 sequences are SEHNR and FQNEAQ (reference sequence). The V gene end was trimmed by 5 bases and the J gene end by 0 bases; junction bases not matched to a gene: 3.

J is TRBJ1-1 and V is TRBV3-1; D is undetermined. Germline CDR1 LGHDT, CDR2 YNNKEL (reference sequence). The ends were cut back, 3 bases at V and 4 bases at J, with 15 bases in the middle. The CDR3 is made up of 15 amino acids. The CDR3 coding sequence is TGTGCCAGCAGCCACCCACGAGGCTCCGGCACTGAAGCTTTCTTT. Translation gives CASSHPRGSGTEAFF.

This clonotype was observed a handful of times. The chain employs TRBV2 and TRBJ2-4; 9 positions match TRBD1. The ends lost 3 bases at V and 7 bases at J; junction bases unmatched: 7. The CDR3 has 15 residues. The germline V gene encodes CDR1 SNHLY and CDR2 FYNNEI. The CDR3 nucleotides read TGTGCCAGCAGTGAGACTGGGACAGGGTCGAACATTCAGTACTTC. Protein sequence: CASSETGTGSNIQYF.

The rearrangement uses TRBV20-1 and TRBJ2-5; tentatively, D is TRBD1 or TRBD2 (5 bases each). Trimming cost V 2 bases and J 1 base, with 14 bases left between them. There are 15 residues in the CDR3. Germline CDR1 and CDR2: DFQATT and SNEGSKA (reference sequence). CDR3 amino acids: CSARPLGVSQETQYF. For the CDR3, the DNA is TGCAGTGCTAGACCTCTGGGGGTTAGCCAAGAGACCCAGTACTTC.

The rearrangement uses TRBV6-5 and TRBJ2-1; TRBD2 aligns across 7 bases. Per the germline V gene, CDR1 is MNHEY and CDR2 is SVGAGI. The CDR3 consists of 15 residues. With V trimmed by 6 bases and J by 9 bases, 14 bases remained unmatched. The CDR3 DNA follows: TGTGCCAGCAGCTCTAGCGGACCCCCCGGGGGTGAGCAGTTCTTC. This gives the protein CASSSSGPPGGEQFF.

This clonotype turned up a few times. The chain combines TRBV20-1 with TRBJ2-7; D is unclear. Germline lookup yields CDR1 DFQATT and CDR2 SNEGSKA (reference sequence). CDR3 length equals 14 residues. Trimming removed 0 bases at V and 2 bases at J, with 11 bases between. CDR3 region: CSARDFPTTYEQYF. The DNA for the CDR3 is TGCAGTGCTAGAGATTTTCCCACTACCTACGAGCAGTACTTC.

This clonotype showed up just a few times. The chain employs TRBV2 and TRBJ2-5; D remains ambiguous. V was trimmed by 6 bases and J by 4 bases, leaving 12 bases between them. This CDR3 has 13 amino acids. Germline V gene sequence: CDR1 SNHLY, CDR2 FYNNEI. The CDR3 nucleotides are TGTGCCAGCAGCCTAGACCGGGTAGAGACCCAGTACTTC. Amino acids: CASSLDRVETQYF.

This clonotype qualifies as medium-sized. This chain links TRBV7-2 with TRBJ2-7; 7 bases line up with TRBD1. The V and J ends lost 2 bases and 4 bases, in that order; junction bases with no gene match: 2. CDR3 length equals 13 residues. CDR1 SGHTA and CDR2 FQGNSA come from the germline V gene. The CDR3 sequence is CASSLMTGYEQYF. In nucleotides, the CDR3 is TGTGCCAGCAGCTTAATGACAGGGTACGAGCAGTACTTC.

This clonotype has only a few counts. The CDR3 sequence: CASSAGTGHTGELFF. The CDR3, as DNA: TGCGCCAGCAGTGCCGGGACAGGGCACACCGGGGAGCTGTTTTTT. This sequence joins TRBV10-1 and TRBJ2-2; 9 positions agree with TRBD1. V gave up 4 bases and J gave up 3 bases; unmatched junction bases: 3. CDR1 is WNHNN, CDR2 SYGVQD, per germline (reference sequence). This CDR3 has 15 residues.

Only a few counts were recorded for this clonotype. The gene calls are TRBV5-1 and TRBJ2-2, with 9 bases fitting TRBD1. CDR3 size: 15 residues. V lost 5 bases to trimming and J lost 0 bases; unmatched junction nucleotides: 2. In germline, CDR1 is SGHRS, CDR2 YFSETQ. CDR3 region: CASRDRGTNTGELFF. DNA of the CDR3: TGCGCCAGCAGGGACAGGGGAACGAACACCGGGGAGCTGTTTTTT.

This clonotype turned up a few times. The chain carries TRBV20-1 and TRBJ2-3; TRBD2 matches at 7 bases. The germline CDR1 and CDR2 sequences are DFQATT and SNEGSKA (reference sequence). The CDR3 extends over 13 amino acids. The V and J ends lost 0 bases and 7 bases, in that order; junction bases with no gene match: 4. CDR3 nucleotides: TGCAGTGCTAGAGAGGGACTAAGGTATACGCAGTATTTT. Protein: CSAREGLRYTQYF.

This clonotype was counted only a few times. The CDR3 DNA reads as TGTGCCAGCAGCTTGGGAGGGGAGGTAGAGACCCAGTACTTC. This gives the protein CASSLGGEVETQYF. V and J are TRBV5-4 and TRBJ2-5; TRBD2 is a possible D gene (6 bases). Germline V gene sequence: CDR1 SGHNT, CDR2 YYREEE (reference sequence). Trimming stripped 0 bases from V and 4 bases from J, with 10 bases between. This CDR3 spans 14 amino acids.

For this clonotype: Possible read error: a much larger clone is one base away. The chain recombines TRBV12-3 or TRBV12-4 with TRBJ2-7; 11 bases are a match to TRBD2. Germline trimming cut 5 bases from V and 5 bases from J; bases unmatched to any gene: 8. The CDR3 sequence is 15 residues long. CDR3 loop: CASSASGTSGDEQYF. For the CDR3, the DNA is TGTGCCAGCAGTGCCTCTGGGACTAGCGGCGACGAGCAGTACTTC.

This clonotype has only a few counts. The chain links TRBV6-6 to TRBJ2-3; 11 positions match TRBD2. J gave up 9 bases and V 8 bases, and 10 bases lay outside the gene matches. This CDR3 region has 14 residues. Germline values: CDR1 MNHNY, CDR2 SVGAGI (reference sequence). The CDR3 DNA sequence: TGTGCCAGCGAGCCGGCGACTAGCGGGACCACGCAGTATTTT. Protein: CASEPATSGTTQYF.

Many counts were recorded for this clonotype. Here the CDR3 reads CSPKTVQETQYF. The CDR3 DNA is TGCAGTCCTAAGACGGTACAAGAGACCCAGTACTTC. The rearrangement joins TRBV20-1 to TRBJ2-5; D ambiguous. This CDR3 has 12 amino acids. Germline V gene data show CDR1 as DFQATT and CDR2 as SNEGSKA (reference sequence). V dropped 8 bases and J dropped 2 bases, with 12 bases sitting between them.

The gene calls are TRBV18 and TRBJ1-1; perhaps TRBD1 as D (5 bases). Germline CDR1 and CDR2: KGHSH and LQKENI. CDR3 size: 13 residues. Trimming shortened V by 6 bases and J by 11 bases, and 19 bases separated the two germline ends. The CDR3 loop reads CASSLWGRDGAFF. Written as DNA, the CDR3 is TGTGCCAGCTCCCTTTGGGGCAGGGACGGCGCTTTCTTT.

This clonotype has a handful of counts. The junction departs from the called germline gene at one end, perhaps through a read error. The CDR3 DNA sequence: TGCAGTTCTAGGGGGGTAGCGGGAAGCTCCTACGAGCAGTACTTC. Its translation is CSSRGVAGSSYEQYF. This chain connects TRBV20-1 to TRBJ2-7, with 8 positions matching TRBD2. Per germline, CDR1 DFQATT and CDR2 SNEGSKA (reference sequence). The CDR3 is made up of 15 amino acids.

The chain couples TRBV7-2 to TRBJ2-7; a possible D gene is TRBD1 (6 bases). The CDR3 totals 15 residues. The germline V and J ends were trimmed by 1 base and 6 bases, with 16 bases remaining between them. In germline, CDR1 is SGHTA, CDR2 FQGNSA. The CDR3 region is CASSLEVRGVGEQYF. For the CDR3, the DNA is TGTGCCAGCAGCTTAGAGGTCAGGGGAGTGGGCGAGCAGTACTTC.

This clonotype has at least ten counts. The chain links TRBV24-1 to TRBJ2-5; perhaps TRBD1 as D (5 bases). V shed 1 base and J shed 11 bases, with 16 bases lying between them. Per germline, CDR1 KGHDR and CDR2 SFDVKD. The CDR3 consists of 14 residues. The CDR3 loop reads CATSDFQGINEQYF. The CDR3 nucleotides are TGTGCCACCAGTGATTTTCAGGGTATCAATGAGCAGTACTTC.

This clonotype was counted only a few times. J is TRBJ2-5 and V is TRBV5-4; D unclear. Germline-derived CDR1 and CDR2 are SGHNT and YYREEE (reference sequence). This CDR3 comprises 14 residues. The germline V and J ends were trimmed by 4 bases and 0 bases, with 10 bases remaining between them. The CDR3 loop reads CASSQTVYQETQYF. DNA of the CDR3: TGTGCCAGCAGCCAGACGGTATACCAAGAGACCCAGTACTTC.

V gene TRBV7-8 combines with J gene TRBJ2-1, with 11 bases identical to TRBD1. The germline V gene has CDR1 SGHVS and CDR2 FQNEAQ. The CDR3 totals 16 residues. V lost 4 bases, J lost 12 bases, and 14 bases stayed unmatched. The CDR3, as DNA: TGTGCCAGCAGCTCTAGGACAGGGGGCCCCGCTTCGCGGCAGTTCTTC. Its protein is CASSSRTGGPASRQFF. Full variable domain (outside the CDR3, taken from reference TRBV7-8 and TRBJ2-1): GAGVSQSPRYKVAKRGQDVALRCDPISGHVSLFWYQQALGQGPEFLTYFQNEAQLDKSGLPSDRFFAERPEGSVSTLKIQRTQQEDSAVYLCASSSRTGGPASRQFFGPGTRLTVL.

The chain carries TRBV4-2 and TRBJ2-1, with 7 positions matching TRBD1. Germline V gene data show CDR1 as LGHNA and CDR2 as YNFKEQ. V lost 0 bases to trimming and J lost 5 bases; unmatched junction nucleotides: 4. The CDR3 covers 15 residues. The chain's CDR3 is CASSQELGQHNEQFF. The CDR3 nucleotides are TGTGCCAGCAGCCAAGAGCTGGGACAGCACAATGAGCAGTTCTTC.

V gene TRBV15 combines with J gene TRBJ2-1; no clear D gene. The CDR3 contains 14 residues. Trimming removed 1 base from V and 2 bases from J, with 6 bases in between. CDR1 and CDR2 (germline): LNHNV, YYDKDF (reference sequence). CDR3 residues: CATSRVITYNEQFF. The DNA of the CDR3 is TGTGCCACCAGCAGAGTTATCACCTACAATGAGCAGTTCTTC.

This clonotype was recorded a few times. The chain uses TRBV4-3 and TRBJ2-1; D is perhaps TRBD2 (5 bases). V was trimmed by 3 bases and J by 3 bases, leaving 15 bases between them. The CDR3 is made up of 16 amino acids. CDR1 and CDR2 (germline): LGHNA, YSLEER. CDR3 protein: CASSHNRADFYNEQFF. The CDR3 DNA is TGCGCCAGCAGCCACAACCGGGCGGACTTCTACAATGAGCAGTTCTTC.

The CDR3 reads CASSQESGRARNEQFF. The CDR3 DNA reads TGTGCCAGCAGCCAAGAAAGCGGGAGGGCCCGGAATGAGCAGTTCTTC. The chain has TRBV6-6 and TRBJ2-1; the match to TRBD2 covers 10 bases. V trimming: 6 bases; J trimming: 7 bases; junction bases outside the gene matches: 12. This CDR3 contains 16 residues. The germline gives CDR1 MNHNY, CDR2 SVGAGI (reference sequence).

The chain joins TRBV7-2 to TRBJ1-2; possibly TRBD1 for D (5 bases). CDR3 length equals 15 residues. Trimming removed 0 bases at V and 0 bases at J, with 8 bases between. Germline V gene lookup returns CDR1 SGHTA and CDR2 FQGNSA. In DNA, the CDR3 is TGTGCCAGCAGCTTAGCGACAGCTACTAACTATGGCTACACCTTC. Translation gives CASSLATATNYGYTF.

The chain links TRBV20-1 to TRBJ1-6; 7 nucleotides agree with TRBD1. The CDR3 covers 15 residues. With 6 bases clipped from V and 8 bases from J, the junction kept 13 bases outside the gene matches. Looked up from germline, CDR1 is DFQATT and CDR2 is SNEGSKA (reference sequence). This CDR3 is CSAGQETAFDSPLHF. The CDR3 DNA sequence: TGCAGTGCCGGACAGGAGACCGCCTTTGATTCACCCCTCCACTTT.

Comments on this clonotype: Given a much more abundant clone one base away, this may be a read error. V and J are TRBV29-1 and TRBJ2-7; no clear D gene. This CDR3 is 14 amino acids long. V was pared by 3 bases and J by 0 bases, with 12 bases between. CDR1 SQVTM and CDR2 ANQGSEA come from the germline V gene. The DNA of the CDR3 is TGCAGCGTTGATTCGAGGCGGAGCTCCTACGAGCAGTACTTC. Its protein product is CSVDSRRSSYEQYF.